Presented here are 12 T cell receptor beta chains from one specimen sequenced in a study of blood T cell repertoires in COVID-19. Using immunoSEQ multiplex PCR, the repertoire was profiled, and TCRdb retains in-frame clones only, with some absent. The sample lists about 190,000 clones; approximately 86% were seen once. The sequencing input was peripheral blood. The receptors were gathered from a man older than 75 with COVID-19, enrolled during active disease.

Points on this clone: At one end the junction does not follow the germline gene, possibly because of a read error. The chain employs TRBV28 and TRBJ1-1; tentative D call: TRBD1 (6 bases). CDR3 length: 12 amino acids. Per germline, CDR1 MDHEN and CDR2 SYDVKM. CDR3 protein: CASSLGDNNRAF. In DNA form, the CDR3 reads TGTGCCAGCAGTTTGGGCGACAACAACAGGGCGTTT. The full variable domain, completed using reference TRBV28 and TRBJ1-1, is DVKVTQSSRYLVKRTGEKVFLECVQDMDHENMFWYRQDPGLGLRLIYFSYDVKMKEKGDIPEGYSVSREKKERFSLILESASTNQTSMYLCASSLGDNNRAFGQGTRLTVV.

The chain combines TRBV12-3 or TRBV12-4 with TRBJ2-7, with D unclear. There are 13 residues in the CDR3. V was trimmed by 3 bases and J by 3 bases, leaving 9 bases between them. The CDR3 DNA reads TGTGCCAGCAGTTTTCGGCGGAACTACGAGCAGTACTTC. As protein: CASSFRRNYEQYF.

The chain couples TRBV28 to TRBJ1-2; 7 nucleotides match TRBD1. The V and J ends lost 4 bases and 3 bases, in that order; junction bases with no gene match: 11. This CDR3 is built from 16 residues. Germline CDR1 is MDHEN and CDR2 is SYDVKM. The CDR3, as DNA: TGTGCCAGCAGTTCACAAGTGCGACAGGGCCACTATGGCTACACCTTC. Amino acid sequence: CASSSQVRQGHYGYTF.

The chain carries TRBV6-1 and TRBJ1-1; D uncertain. Trimming shortened V by 0 bases and J by 2 bases, and 13 bases separated the two germline ends. The CDR3 contains 16 residues. In germline, CDR1 is MNHNS, CDR2 SASEGT. Here the CDR3 DNA reads TGTGCCAGCAGTGAAGCGATAGTACAGAAAAACACTGAAGCTTTCTTT. Encoded protein: CASSEAIVQKNTEAFF.

This chain connects TRBV2 to TRBJ1-1; 9 bases map to TRBD1. Germline V gene lookup returns CDR1 SNHLY and CDR2 FYNNEI. There are 14 residues in the CDR3. V was clipped by 7 bases and J by 1 base; unmatched bases: 4. The CDR3 reads CASKRDRANTEAFF. The CDR3 DNA reads as TGTGCCAGCAAACGGGACAGGGCGAACACTGAAGCTTTCTTT.

V usage is TRBV27 and J usage is TRBJ1-1; D uncertain. The V end lost 3 bases, the J end lost 4 bases, and 9 bases lay between the germline ends. Germline V lookup: CDR1 MNHEY, CDR2 SMNVEV (reference sequence). This CDR3 contains 13 residues. This CDR3 reads CASSFMSGTEAFF. Here the CDR3 DNA reads TGTGCCAGCAGTTTTATGTCGGGCACTGAAGCTTTCTTT.

The chain links TRBV2 to TRBJ1-4; maybe TRBD1 (6 bases). Germline V gives CDR1 SNHLY, CDR2 FYNNEI. The CDR3 runs to 15 residues. V shed 6 bases and J shed 0 bases, with 11 bases lying between them. Here the CDR3 reads CASRADRTTNEKLFF. DNA for the CDR3: TGTGCCAGCAGAGCAGACAGGACAACTAATGAAAAACTGTTTTTT.

The chain joins TRBV28 to TRBJ1-2; 11 bases line up with TRBD1. The CDR3 totals 13 residues. From germline, CDR1 is MDHEN and CDR2 SYDVKM. V shed 5 bases, J shed 14 bases, and the junction held 10 bases outside the gene matches. The CDR3: CASSPPGQGVRTF. The CDR3 nucleotides are TGTGCCAGCAGTCCTCCGGGACAGGGGGTTCGAACCTTC.

This chain uses TRBV19 with TRBJ1-1; unclear D gene. Germline lookup yields CDR1 LNHDA and CDR2 SQIVND (reference sequence). Trimming cost V 4 bases and J 1 base, with 7 bases left between them. The CDR3 sequence is 13 residues long. CDR3 amino acids: CASSKAGNTEAFF. DNA of the CDR3: TGTGCCAGTAGTAAAGCAGGGAACACTGAAGCTTTCTTT.

The CDR3 reads CASSDSSRGREKLFF. CDR3 sequence (DNA): TGTGCCAGCAGTGACTCGAGTCGAGGTCGGGAAAAACTGTTTTTT. J is TRBJ1-4 and V is TRBV6-4, with D uncertain. V dropped 0 bases and J dropped 8 bases, with 13 bases sitting between them. Germline loops: CDR1 MRHNA, CDR2 SNTAGT. The CDR3 totals 15 residues.

This clone showed up just a few times. V gene TRBV4-3 combines with J gene TRBJ1-2; no definite D call. CDR1 and CDR2 from the germline V gene are LGHNA and YSLEER. With 3 bases removed from V and 1 base from J, the gap between germline ends came to 9 bases. There are 14 residues in the CDR3. CDR3 protein: CASSQLTVNYGYTF. The CDR3 region has the DNA TGCGCCAGCAGCCAGCTCACAGTTAACTATGGCTACACCTTC.

This chain connects TRBV21-1 to TRBJ1-1; the D call TRBD1 from the table was never checked on the DNA. TRBV21-1 is assigned pseudogene status. The CDR3 extends over 14 amino acids. This CDR3 is CASSSRHSTTEAFF. The CDR3 DNA reads TGTGCCAGCAGCAGTCGTCACAGCACAACTGAAGCTTTCTTT.